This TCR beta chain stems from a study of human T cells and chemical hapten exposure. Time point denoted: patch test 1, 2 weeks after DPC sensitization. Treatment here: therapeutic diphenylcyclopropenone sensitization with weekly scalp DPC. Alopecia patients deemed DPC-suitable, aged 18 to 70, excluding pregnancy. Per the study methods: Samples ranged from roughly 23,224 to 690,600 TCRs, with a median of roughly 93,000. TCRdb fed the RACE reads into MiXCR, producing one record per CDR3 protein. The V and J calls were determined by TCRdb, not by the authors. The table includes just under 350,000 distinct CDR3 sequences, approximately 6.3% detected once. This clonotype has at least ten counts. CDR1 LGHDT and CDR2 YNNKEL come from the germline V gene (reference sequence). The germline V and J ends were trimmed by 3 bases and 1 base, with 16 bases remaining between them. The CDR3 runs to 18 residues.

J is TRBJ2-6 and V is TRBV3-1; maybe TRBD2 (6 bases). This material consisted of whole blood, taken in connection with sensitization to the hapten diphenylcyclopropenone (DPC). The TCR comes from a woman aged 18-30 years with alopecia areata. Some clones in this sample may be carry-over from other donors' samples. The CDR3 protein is CASSHRLDSWSGANVLTF. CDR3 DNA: TGTGCCAGCAGCCATAGACTAGATTCTTGGTCTGGGGCCAACGTCCTGACTTTC. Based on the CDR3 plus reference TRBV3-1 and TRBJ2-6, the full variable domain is DTAVSQTPKYLVTQMGNDKSIKCEQNLGHDTMYWYKQDSKKFLKIMFSYNNKELIINETVPNRFSPKSPDKAHLNLHINSLELGDSAVYFCASSHRLDSWSGANVLTFGAGSRLTVL.